This T cell receptor (beta chain) was retrieved from a study of T cells in Graves' hyperthyroidism and ophthalmopathy. Study results and caveats: It was a median around 6 months before onset that the model predicted ophthalmopathy.

It was over 9.5 ml of fresh peripheral blood that supplied the PBMCs. Amplified regions were TCR beta CDR3 sequences from RNA transcripts. HTBI primers were used for first-round RT-PCR of the TCR CDR3. A single record per CDR3 protein comes from TCRdb applying MiXCR to the multiplex PCR reads. The data show over 450,000 distinct CDR3 sequences, more than 15% seen once. This clonotype was recorded at least ten times. The antigen remains undetermined. The TCR comes from a woman aged 18-30 years with Graves' ophthalmopathy. Input material: blood.

Here the CDR3 reads CASSPGDGTYGYTF. The CDR3 nucleotides are TGTGCCAGCAGCCCAGGGGACGGGACGTATGGCTACACCTTC. This chain links TRBV9 with TRBJ1-2, with D possibly TRBD1 on 6 matching bases. V lost 4 bases, J lost 5 bases, and 15 bases lay in between. Germline V CDR1 and CDR2: SGDLS, YYNGEE. CDR3 size: 14 residues.